Each of the 17 T cell receptor beta chains below was sequenced from the same sample in a study of graft-versus-host responses after intestinal transplantation. Profiled with immunoSEQ multiplex PCR; TCRdb holds only in-frame clones, not every one. The table shows more than 100,000 clones, with approximately 93% occurring only once. Antigens for these TCRs are unknown. The material sequenced was unstimulated CD8+ T cells sorted from spleen or lymph node cells, taken before intestinal transplant. The receptors were gathered from a human donor who received an intestinal transplant.

The V gene is TRBV7-9, the J gene TRBJ2-5; 8 positions match TRBD2. The end of the DNA is better explained by TRBJ2-7, so the J call may be wrong. In germline, CDR1 is SEHNR, CDR2 FQNEAQ (reference sequence). This CDR3 contains 14 residues. CDR3 in amino acids: CASSTGGGTYEQYF. CDR3 bases: TGTGCCAGCAGCACCGGGGGGGGGACCTACGAGCAGTACTTC.

V usage is TRBV6-1 and J usage is TRBJ1-5; D not certain. V lost 10 bases to trimming and J lost 3 bases, with 10 bases between them. This CDR3 comprises 12 residues. Germline CDR1 and CDR2: MNHNS and SASEGT. The CDR3 protein is CATNGVNQPQHF. The DNA for the CDR3 is TGTGCCACCAACGGGGTCAATCAGCCCCAGCATTTT.

V gene TRBV11-2 combines with J gene TRBJ2-3; no firm D call. This CDR3 has 15 amino acids. CDR1 is SGHAT and CDR2 is FQNNGV in the germline V gene. V was shortened by 4 bases and J by 2 bases, with 13 bases between the two germline ends. The CDR3 protein is CASSSRLGPTDTQYF. The CDR3 region has the DNA TGTGCCAGCAGCTCCCGACTGGGCCCCACAGATACGCAGTATTTT.

The chain recombines TRBV7-6 with TRBJ2-7; 9 positions agree with TRBD2. V lost 5 bases, J lost 3 bases, and 5 bases stayed unmatched. There are 14 residues in the CDR3. Germline V gene sequence: CDR1 SGHVS, CDR2 FNYEAQ. DNA of the CDR3: TGTGCCAGCAGCCCCGCGGGGGGGGACTACGAGCAGTACTTC. Amino acid sequence: CASSPAGGDYEQYF.

The chain is built from TRBV6-6 and TRBJ2-5, with 9 bases fitting TRBD2. Germline V gene data show CDR1 as MNHNY and CDR2 as SVGAGI (reference sequence). The CDR3 covers 14 residues. V was clipped by 6 bases and J by 5 bases; unmatched bases: 7. The CDR3 spells CASSPTGLAETQYF. The CDR3 bases are TGTGCCAGCAGCCCTACCGGACTAGCGGAGACCCAGTACTTC.

The V gene is TRBV7-8, the J gene TRBJ1-5, with a tentative D call TRBD1 (5 bases). The CDR3 runs to 14 residues. Trimming left V 5 bases short and J 3 bases short, with 11 bases between. In germline, CDR1 is SGHVS, CDR2 FQNEAQ. The CDR3 reads CASSKSGLNQPQHF. The DNA of the CDR3 is TGTGCCAGCAGCAAATCAGGGCTCAATCAGCCCCAGCATTTT.

V and J are TRBV27 and TRBJ1-2, with TRBD1 matching 8 bases. V gave up 7 bases and J gave up 0 bases; unmatched junction bases: 10. From germline, CDR1 is MNHEY and CDR2 SMNVEV (reference sequence). The CDR3 totals 16 residues. In nucleotides, the CDR3 is TGTGCCAGCAATCCAACAGGGGGACCATCTAACTATGGCTACACCTTC. Its protein is CASNPTGGPSNYGYTF.

The genes are TRBV7-3 and TRBJ2-1; 8 nucleotides match TRBD2. V lost 5 bases and J lost 7; bases outside the gene matches: 4. The germline CDR1 and CDR2 sequences are SGHTA and FQGTGA. The CDR3 runs to 13 residues. CDR3 protein: CASSPLAENEQFF. In DNA, the CDR3 is TGTGCCAGCAGCCCACTAGCGGAGAATGAGCAGTTCTTC.

The CDR3 is CASRRLAGGPAGYEQYF. CDR3 DNA sequence: TGTGCCAGCAGGAGACTAGCGGGGGGGCCGGCGGGCTACGAGCAGTACTTC. The V and J genes are TRBV5-6 and TRBJ2-7, with 14 bases aligning to TRBD2. CDR1 and CDR2 (germline): SGHDT, YYEEEE. V dropped 5 bases and J dropped 3; count of bases not matched to a gene: 10. This CDR3 spans 17 amino acids.

This chain links TRBV14 with TRBJ2-3, with unresolved D. The CDR3 is 12 residues long. Trimming pared 2 bases from V and 7 bases from J, leaving 7 bases between. Looked up from germline, CDR1 is SGHDN and CDR2 is FVKESK. DNA for the CDR3: TGTGCCAGCAGCCAACAGTCTAATACGCAGTATTTT. Protein product: CASSQQSNTQYF.

V gene TRBV29-1 combines with J gene TRBJ1-1; a possible D gene is TRBD1 (5 bases). Per the germline V gene, CDR1 is SQVTM and CDR2 is ANQGSEA. Trimming cost V 4 bases and J 1 base, with 7 bases left between them. The CDR3 contains 12 residues. The CDR3 here is CSVGQPNTEAFF. CDR3 nucleotides: TGCAGCGTTGGACAGCCGAACACTGAAGCTTTCTTT.

The rearrangement links TRBV10-3 to TRBJ1-5; TRBD1 might be the D (5 bases). In germline, CDR1 is ENHRY, CDR2 SYGVKD. This CDR3 comprises 14 residues. The V and J ends lost 8 bases and 0 bases respectively, with 11 bases between them. The CDR3 reads CAIGAADSNQPQHF. CDR3 DNA: TGTGCCATCGGGGCCGCAGATAGCAATCAGCCCCAGCATTTT.

The chain combines TRBV18 with TRBJ2-5; 9 bases map to TRBD2. CDR1 is KGHSH, CDR2 LQKENI, per germline. CDR3 length equals 15 residues. V lost 0 bases, J lost 1 base, and 0 bases stayed unmatched. The CDR3 here is CASSPPTSGQETQYF. CDR3 sequence (DNA): TGTGCCAGCTCACCACCGACTAGCGGCCAAGAGACCCAGTACTTC.

This chain connects TRBV5-1 to TRBJ2-1, with D possibly TRBD1 on 6 matching bases. CDR1 is SGHRS, CDR2 YFSETQ, per germline. The CDR3 contains 13 residues. Trimming left V 0 bases short and J 5 bases short, with 6 bases between. The CDR3 reads CASSLGGHNEQFF. The CDR3 DNA reads as TGCGCCAGCAGCTTGGGGGGGCACAATGAGCAGTTCTTC.

This chain uses TRBV9 with TRBJ2-3; D uncertain. Trimming stripped 2 bases from V and 4 bases from J, with 20 bases between. CDR1 is SGDLS and CDR2 is YYNGEE in the germline V gene. This CDR3 has 17 amino acids. The CDR3 DNA sequence: TGTGCCAGCAGCGTCGACATGGACGGAATACCCCCAGATACGCAGTATTTT. Translating gives CASSVDMDGIPPDTQYF.

The chain joins TRBV11-2 to TRBJ2-2; a weak D match, TRBD2 (5 bases). Germline assignment: CDR1 SGHAT and CDR2 FQNNGV. CDR3 length equals 12 residues. The V end lost 5 bases, the J end lost 6 bases, and 7 bases lay between the germline ends. The CDR3 region has the DNA TGTGCCAGCAGCCCCGGGGCCGGGGAGCTGTTTTTT. Its protein product is CASSPGAGELFF.

The V gene is TRBV11-2, the J gene TRBJ2-1, with TRBD1 as a possible D gene (6 bases). The CDR3 is 17 residues long. Deletions cut 3 bases from V and 10 bases from J, with 25 bases between. Looked up from germline, CDR1 is SGHAT and CDR2 is FQNNGV. The chain's CDR3 is CASSFYRKTGIHGEQFF. The CDR3 DNA reads TGTGCCAGCAGCTTTTACCGGAAAACAGGGATTCACGGGGAGCAGTTCTTC.